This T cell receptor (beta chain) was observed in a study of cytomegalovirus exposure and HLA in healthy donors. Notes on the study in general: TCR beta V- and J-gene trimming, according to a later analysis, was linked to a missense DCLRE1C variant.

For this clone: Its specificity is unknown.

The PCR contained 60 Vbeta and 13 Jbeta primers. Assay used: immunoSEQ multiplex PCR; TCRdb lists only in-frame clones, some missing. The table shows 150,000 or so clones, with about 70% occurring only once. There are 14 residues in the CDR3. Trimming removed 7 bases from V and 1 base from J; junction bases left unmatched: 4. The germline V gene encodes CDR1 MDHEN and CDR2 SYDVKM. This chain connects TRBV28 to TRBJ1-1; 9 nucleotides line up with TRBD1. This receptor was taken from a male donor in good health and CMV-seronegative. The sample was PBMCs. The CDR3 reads CASKRTGANTEAFF. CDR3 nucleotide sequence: TGTGCCAGCAAAAGGACAGGGGCGAACACTGAAGCTTTCTTT.